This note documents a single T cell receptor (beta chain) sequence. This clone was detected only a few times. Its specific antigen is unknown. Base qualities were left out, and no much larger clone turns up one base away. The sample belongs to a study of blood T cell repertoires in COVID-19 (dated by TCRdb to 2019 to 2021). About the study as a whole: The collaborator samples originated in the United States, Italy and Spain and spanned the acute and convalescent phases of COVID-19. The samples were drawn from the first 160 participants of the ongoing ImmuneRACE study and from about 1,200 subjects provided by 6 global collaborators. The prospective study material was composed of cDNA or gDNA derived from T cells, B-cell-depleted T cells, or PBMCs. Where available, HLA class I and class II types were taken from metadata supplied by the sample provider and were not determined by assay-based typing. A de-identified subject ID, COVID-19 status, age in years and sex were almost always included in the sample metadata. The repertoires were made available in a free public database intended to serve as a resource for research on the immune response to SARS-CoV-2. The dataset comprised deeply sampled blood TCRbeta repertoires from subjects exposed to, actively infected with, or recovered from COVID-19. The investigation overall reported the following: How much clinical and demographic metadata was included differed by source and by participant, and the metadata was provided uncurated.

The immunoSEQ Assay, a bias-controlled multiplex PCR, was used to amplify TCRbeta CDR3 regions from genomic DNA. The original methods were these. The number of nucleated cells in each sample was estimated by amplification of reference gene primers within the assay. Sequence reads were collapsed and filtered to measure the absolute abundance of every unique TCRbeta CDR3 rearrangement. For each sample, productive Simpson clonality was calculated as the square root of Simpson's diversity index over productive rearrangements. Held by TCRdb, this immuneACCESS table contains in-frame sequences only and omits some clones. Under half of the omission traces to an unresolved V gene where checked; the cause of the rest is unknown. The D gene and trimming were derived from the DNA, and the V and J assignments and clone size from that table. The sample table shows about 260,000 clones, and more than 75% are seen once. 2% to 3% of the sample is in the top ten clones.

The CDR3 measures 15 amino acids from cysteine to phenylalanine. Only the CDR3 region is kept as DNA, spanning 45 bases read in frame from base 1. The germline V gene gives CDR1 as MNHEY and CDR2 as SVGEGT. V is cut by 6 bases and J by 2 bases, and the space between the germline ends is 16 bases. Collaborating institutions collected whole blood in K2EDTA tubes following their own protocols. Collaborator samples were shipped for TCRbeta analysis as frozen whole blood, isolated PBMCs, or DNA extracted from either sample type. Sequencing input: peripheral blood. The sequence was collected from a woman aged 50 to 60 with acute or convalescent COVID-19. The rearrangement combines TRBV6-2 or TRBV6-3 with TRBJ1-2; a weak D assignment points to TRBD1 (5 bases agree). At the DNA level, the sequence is TGTGCCAGCAGCCAATCCAGGGTGTCAAACTATGGCTACACCTTC. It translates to CASSQSRVSNYGYTF.